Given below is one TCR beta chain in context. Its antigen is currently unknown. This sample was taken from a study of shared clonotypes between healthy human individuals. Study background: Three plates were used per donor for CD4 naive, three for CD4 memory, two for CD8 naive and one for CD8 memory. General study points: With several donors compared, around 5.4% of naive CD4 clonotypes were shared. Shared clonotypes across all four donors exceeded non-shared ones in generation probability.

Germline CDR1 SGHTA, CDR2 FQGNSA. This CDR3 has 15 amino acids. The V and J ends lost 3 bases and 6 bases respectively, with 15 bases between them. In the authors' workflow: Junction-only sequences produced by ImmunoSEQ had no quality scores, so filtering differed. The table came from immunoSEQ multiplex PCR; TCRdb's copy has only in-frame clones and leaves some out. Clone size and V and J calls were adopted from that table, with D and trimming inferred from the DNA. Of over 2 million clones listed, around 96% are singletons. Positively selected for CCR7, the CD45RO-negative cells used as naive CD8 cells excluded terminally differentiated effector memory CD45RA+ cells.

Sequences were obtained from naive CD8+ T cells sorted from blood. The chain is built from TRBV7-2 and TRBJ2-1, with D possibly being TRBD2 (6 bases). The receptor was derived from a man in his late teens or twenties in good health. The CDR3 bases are TGTGCCAGCAGCTTGGACCTGACTAGTTTCAATGAGCAGTTCTTC. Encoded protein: CASSLDLTSFNEQFF.